This TCR beta chain emerged from a study of tumor and adjacent non-tumor tissue in lung cancer. This sample's RNA came from whole unsorted tissue. Germline V gene sequence: CDR1 SGHVS, CDR2 FQNEAQ. The CDR3 is made up of 12 amino acids. The V end lost 4 bases, the J end lost 9 bases, and 10 bases lay between the germline ends. A modified ARM-PCR protocol with three rounds of nested PCR amplified TCRbeta. MiXCR, run by TCRdb on the multiplex PCR reads, gives a single entry per CDR3 protein. The sample consists of some 200,000 distinct CDR3 sequences, 71% of them appearing once. The clonotype was recovered from a man aged 60-69 years with non-small cell lung cancer. Sequencing input: lung tumor tissue. This chain links TRBV7-8 with TRBJ1-5, with D tentatively TRBD1 (6 bases). CDR3 nucleotides: TGTGCCAGCAGCTCTGAGACAGGGCCCCAGCATTTT. Its protein product is CASSSETGPQHF.